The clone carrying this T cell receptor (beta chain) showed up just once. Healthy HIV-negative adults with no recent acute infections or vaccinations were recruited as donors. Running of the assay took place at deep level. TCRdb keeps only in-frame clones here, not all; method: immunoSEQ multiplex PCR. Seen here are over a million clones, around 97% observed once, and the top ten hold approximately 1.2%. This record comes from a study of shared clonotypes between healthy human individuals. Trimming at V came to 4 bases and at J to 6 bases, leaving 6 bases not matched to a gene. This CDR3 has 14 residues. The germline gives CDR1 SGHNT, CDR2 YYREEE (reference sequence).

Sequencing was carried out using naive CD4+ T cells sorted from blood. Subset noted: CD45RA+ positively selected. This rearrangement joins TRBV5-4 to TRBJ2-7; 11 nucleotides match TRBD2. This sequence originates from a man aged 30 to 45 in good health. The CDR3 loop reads CASSLAGGSLEQYF. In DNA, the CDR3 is TGTGCCAGCAGCCTAGCGGGAGGAAGTCTCGAGCAGTACTTC.